This T cell receptor beta chain was recorded in a study of tumor and adjacent non-tumor tissue in lung cancer. At the level of the study: Stage I to III disease affected about nine men and about five women aged roughly 31 to 76.

The CDR3 consists of 14 residues. CDR1 is DFQATT, CDR2 SNEGSKA, per germline (reference sequence). The library came from three nested PCR rounds adapted from ARM-PCR protocols. MiXCR, run by TCRdb on the multiplex PCR reads, gives a single entry per CDR3 protein. The sample lists some 120,000 distinct CDR3 sequences; 55% to 75% were seen once. Turning to this clonotype: A single base separates this from a much larger clone, so it may be a read error.

No cell sorting was done before RNA was extracted from the tissue. Sequenced input: lung tumor tissue. This clonotype was obtained from a man aged 30 to 39 with non-small cell lung cancer. The J gene is TRBJ2-3, the V gene TRBV20-1, with 7 nucleotides matching TRBD1. The CDR3 region is CSARTGASTDMQYF. The DNA of the CDR3 is TGCAGTGCTCGAACAGGGGCGAGCACAGATATGCAGTATTTT.